This TCR beta chain is drawn from a study of blood T cell repertoires in COVID-19. The wider study: From T cells, B-cell-depleted T cells, or PBMCs came the material, which was cDNA or gDNA.

The germline V gene has CDR1 MDHEN and CDR2 SYDVKM. The CDR3 is made up of 14 amino acids. The junction had 12 bases not matched to a gene; V was cut back by 5 bases and J by 9 bases. In the original processing: Estimation of nucleated cell counts was performed using reference gene primer amplification. Generated by immunoSEQ multiplex PCR, the TCRdb table keeps only in-frame clones and is missing some. D and trimming come from the DNA, and the V and J calls and clone size come from that table. The sample lists fewer than 40,000 clones, 79% seen once, with approximately 20% in the top ten. This receptor was taken from a man in his sixties or seventies with acute or convalescent COVID-19. The source material was peripheral blood. This chain joins TRBV28 and TRBJ1-2; the match to TRBD1 covers 7 bases. The chain's CDR3 is CASSRTGTAMRYTF. CDR3 DNA: TGTGCCAGCAGTAGAACCGGGACAGCTATGCGCTACACCTTC.